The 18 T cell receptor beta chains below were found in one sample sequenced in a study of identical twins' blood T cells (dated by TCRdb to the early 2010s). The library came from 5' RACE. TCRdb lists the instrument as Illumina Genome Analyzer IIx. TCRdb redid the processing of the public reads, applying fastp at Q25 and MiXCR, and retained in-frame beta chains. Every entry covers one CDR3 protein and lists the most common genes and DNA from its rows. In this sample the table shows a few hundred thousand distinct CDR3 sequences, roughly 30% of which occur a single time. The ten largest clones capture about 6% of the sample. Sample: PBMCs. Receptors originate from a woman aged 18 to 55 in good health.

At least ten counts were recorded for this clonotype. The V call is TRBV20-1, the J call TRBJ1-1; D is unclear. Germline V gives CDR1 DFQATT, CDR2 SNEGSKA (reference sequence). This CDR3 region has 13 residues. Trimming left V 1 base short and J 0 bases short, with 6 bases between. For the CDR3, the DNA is TGCAGTGCTAGAGTGACCGTGAACACTGAAGCTTTCTTT. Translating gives CSARVTVNTEAFF.

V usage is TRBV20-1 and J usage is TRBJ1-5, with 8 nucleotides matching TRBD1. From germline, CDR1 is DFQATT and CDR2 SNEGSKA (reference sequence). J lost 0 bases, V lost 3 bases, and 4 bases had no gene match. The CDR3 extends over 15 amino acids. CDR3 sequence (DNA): TGCAGTGCTAGGGACAGGGTTTATAGCAATCAGCCCCAGCATTTT. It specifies CSARDRVYSNQPQHF.

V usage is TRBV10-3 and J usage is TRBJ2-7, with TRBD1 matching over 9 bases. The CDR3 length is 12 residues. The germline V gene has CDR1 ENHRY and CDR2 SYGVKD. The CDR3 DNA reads TGTACCACCGGGACAGGGACCTACGAGCAGTACTTC. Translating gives CTTGTGTYEQYF.

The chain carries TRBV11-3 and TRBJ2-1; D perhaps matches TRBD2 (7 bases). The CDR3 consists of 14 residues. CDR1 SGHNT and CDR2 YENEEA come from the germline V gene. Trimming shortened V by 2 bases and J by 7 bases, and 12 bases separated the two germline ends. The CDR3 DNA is TGTGCCAGCAGCTTATCGCGGGGGACAAATGAGCAGTTCTTC. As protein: CASSLSRGTNEQFF.

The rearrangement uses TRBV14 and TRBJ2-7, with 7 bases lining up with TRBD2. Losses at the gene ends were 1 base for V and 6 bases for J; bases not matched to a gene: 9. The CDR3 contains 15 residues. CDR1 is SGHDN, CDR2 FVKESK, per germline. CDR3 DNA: TGTGCCAGCAGCCAAGCTTCGGGAGGTATTTCCGAGCAGTACTTC. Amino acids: CASSQASGGISEQYF. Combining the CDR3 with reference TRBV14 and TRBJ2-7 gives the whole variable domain EAGVTQFPSHSVIEKGQTVTLRCDPISGHDNLYWYRRVMGKEIKFLLHFVKESKQDESGMPNNRFLAERTGGTYSTLKVQPAELEDSGVYFCASSQASGGISEQYFGPGTRLTVT.

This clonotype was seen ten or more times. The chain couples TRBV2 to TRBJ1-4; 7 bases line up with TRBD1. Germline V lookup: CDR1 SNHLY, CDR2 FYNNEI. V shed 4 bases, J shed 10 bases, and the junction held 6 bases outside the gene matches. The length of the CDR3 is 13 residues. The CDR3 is CASSVGQPGKLFF. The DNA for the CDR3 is TGTGCCAGCAGTGTGGGACAGCCGGGAAAACTGTTTTTT.

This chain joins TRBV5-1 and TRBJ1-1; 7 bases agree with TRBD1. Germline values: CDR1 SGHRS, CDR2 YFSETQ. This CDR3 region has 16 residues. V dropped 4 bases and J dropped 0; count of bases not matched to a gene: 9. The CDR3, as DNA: TGCGCCAGCAGCACCGGGGCAGGGGGACTGAACACTGAAGCTTTCTTT. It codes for CASSTGAGGLNTEAFF.

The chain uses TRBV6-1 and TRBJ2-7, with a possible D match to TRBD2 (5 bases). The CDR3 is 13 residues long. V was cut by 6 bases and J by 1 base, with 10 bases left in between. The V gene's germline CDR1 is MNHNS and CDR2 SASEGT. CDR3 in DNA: TGTGCCAGCAGGATCGGGGTGTCCTACGAGCAGTACTTC. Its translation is CASRIGVSYEQYF.

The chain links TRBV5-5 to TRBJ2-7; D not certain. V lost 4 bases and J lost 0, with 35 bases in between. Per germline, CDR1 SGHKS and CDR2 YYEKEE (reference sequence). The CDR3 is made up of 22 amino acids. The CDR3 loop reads CASSPMADVANHTRRISYEQYF. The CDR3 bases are TGTGCCAGCAGCCCCATGGCGGATGTGGCGAACCACACGCGAAGGATCTCCTACGAGCAGTACTTC.

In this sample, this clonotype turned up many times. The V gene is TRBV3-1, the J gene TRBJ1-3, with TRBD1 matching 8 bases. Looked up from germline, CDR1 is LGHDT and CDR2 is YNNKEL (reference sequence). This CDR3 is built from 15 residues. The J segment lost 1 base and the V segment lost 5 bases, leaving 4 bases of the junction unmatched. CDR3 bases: TGTGCCAGCAGCTTACAGGGGGGGTCTGGAAACACCATATATTTT. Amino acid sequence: CASSLQGGSGNTIYF.

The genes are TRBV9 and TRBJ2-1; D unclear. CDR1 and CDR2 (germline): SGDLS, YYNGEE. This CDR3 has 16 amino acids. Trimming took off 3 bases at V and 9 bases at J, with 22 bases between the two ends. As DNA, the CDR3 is TGTGCCAGCAGCGAGAAAGGACCAAGCAGTCTCCGTGAGCAGTTCTTC. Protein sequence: CASSEKGPSSLREQFF. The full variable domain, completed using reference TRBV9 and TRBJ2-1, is DSGVTQTPKHLITATGQRVTLRCSPRSGDLSVYWYQQSLDQGLQFLIQYYNGEERAKGNILERFSAQQFPDLHSELNLSSLELGDSALYFCASSEKGPSSLREQFFGPGTRLTVL.

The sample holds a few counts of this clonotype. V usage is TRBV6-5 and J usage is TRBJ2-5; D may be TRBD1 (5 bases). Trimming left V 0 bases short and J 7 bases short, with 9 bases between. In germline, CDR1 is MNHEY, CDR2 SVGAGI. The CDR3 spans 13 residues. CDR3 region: CASSYSSGATQYF. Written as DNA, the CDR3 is TGTGCCAGCAGTTACTCGAGTGGGGCGACCCAGTACTTC.

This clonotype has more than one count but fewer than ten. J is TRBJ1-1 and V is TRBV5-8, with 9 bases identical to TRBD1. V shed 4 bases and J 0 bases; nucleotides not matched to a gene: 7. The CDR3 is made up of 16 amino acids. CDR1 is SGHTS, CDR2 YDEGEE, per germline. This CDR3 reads CASSQYRQGVNTEAFF. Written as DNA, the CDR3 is TGTGCCAGCAGCCAGTACCGACAGGGGGTGAACACTGAAGCTTTCTTT.

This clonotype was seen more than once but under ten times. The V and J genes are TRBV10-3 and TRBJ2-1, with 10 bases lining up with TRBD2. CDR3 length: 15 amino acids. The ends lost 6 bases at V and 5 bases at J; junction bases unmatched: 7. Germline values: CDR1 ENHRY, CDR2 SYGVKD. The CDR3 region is CAIRETSGRDNEQFF. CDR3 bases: TGTGCCATCAGGGAGACTAGCGGGCGAGACAATGAGCAGTTCTTC.

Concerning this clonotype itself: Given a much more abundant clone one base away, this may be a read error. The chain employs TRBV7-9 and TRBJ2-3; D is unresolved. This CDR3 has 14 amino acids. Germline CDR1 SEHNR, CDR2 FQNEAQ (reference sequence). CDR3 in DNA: TGTGCCATCAGCTTAGCCCAGTACACAGATACGCAGTATTTT. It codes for CAISLAQYTDTQYF.

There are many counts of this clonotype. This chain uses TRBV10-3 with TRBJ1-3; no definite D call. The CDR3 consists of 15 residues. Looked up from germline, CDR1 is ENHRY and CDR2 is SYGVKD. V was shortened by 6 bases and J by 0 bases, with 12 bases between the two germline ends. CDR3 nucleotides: TGTGCCATCAGCCCCGGCGACTTCTCTGGAAACACCATATATTTT. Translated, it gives CAISPGDFSGNTIYF.

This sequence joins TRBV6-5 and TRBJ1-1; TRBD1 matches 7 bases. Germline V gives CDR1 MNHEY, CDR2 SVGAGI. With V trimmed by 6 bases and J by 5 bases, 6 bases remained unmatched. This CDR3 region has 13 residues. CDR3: CASRRRGRTEAFF. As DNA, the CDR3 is TGTGCCAGCAGACGGAGGGGGCGTACTGAAGCTTTCTTT.

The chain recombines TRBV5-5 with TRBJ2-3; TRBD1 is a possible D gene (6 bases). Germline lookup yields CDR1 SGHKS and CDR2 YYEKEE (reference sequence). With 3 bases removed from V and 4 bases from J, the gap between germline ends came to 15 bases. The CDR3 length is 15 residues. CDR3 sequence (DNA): TGTGCCAGCAGCTCAACAGGGAAAGCGGCAGATACGCAGTATTTT. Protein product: CASSSTGKAADTQYF.